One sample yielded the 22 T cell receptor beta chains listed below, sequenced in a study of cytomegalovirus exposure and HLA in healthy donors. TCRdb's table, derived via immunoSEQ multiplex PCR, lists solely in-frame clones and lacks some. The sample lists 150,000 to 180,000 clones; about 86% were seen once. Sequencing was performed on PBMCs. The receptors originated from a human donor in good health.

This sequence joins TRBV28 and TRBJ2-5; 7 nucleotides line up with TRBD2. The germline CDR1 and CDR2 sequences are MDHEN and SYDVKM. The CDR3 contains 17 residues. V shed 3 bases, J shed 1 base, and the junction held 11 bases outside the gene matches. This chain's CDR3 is CASSFLWTSRGQETQYF. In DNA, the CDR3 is TGTGCCAGCAGTTTCTTATGGACTAGTAGGGGCCAAGAGACCCAGTACTTC.

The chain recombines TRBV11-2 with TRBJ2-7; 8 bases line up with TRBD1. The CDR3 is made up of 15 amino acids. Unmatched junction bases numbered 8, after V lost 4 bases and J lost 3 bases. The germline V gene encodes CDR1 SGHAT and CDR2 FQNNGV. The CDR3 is CASSSDRGFFYEQYF. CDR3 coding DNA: TGTGCCAGCAGCTCAGACAGGGGATTTTTCTACGAGCAGTACTTC.

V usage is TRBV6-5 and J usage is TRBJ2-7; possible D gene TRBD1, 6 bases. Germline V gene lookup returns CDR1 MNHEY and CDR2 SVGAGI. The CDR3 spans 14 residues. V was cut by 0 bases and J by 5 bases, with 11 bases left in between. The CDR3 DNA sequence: TGTGCCAGCAGTTACTCACAGGGTGCCCACGAGCAGTACTTC. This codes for CASSYSQGAHEQYF.

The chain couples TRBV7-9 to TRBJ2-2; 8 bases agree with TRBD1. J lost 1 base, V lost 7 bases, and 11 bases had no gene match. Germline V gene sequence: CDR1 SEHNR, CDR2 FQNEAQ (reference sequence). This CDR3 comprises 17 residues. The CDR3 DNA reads TGTGCCAGCAACAAATGGGCCGGGACAGGGAACACCGGGGAGCTGTTTTTT. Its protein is CASNKWAGTGNTGELFF.

Here the CDR3 reads CASSGHYGYTF. CDR3 in DNA: TGTGCCAGCAGCGGTCACTATGGCTACACCTTC. V and J are TRBV2 and TRBJ1-2; D not resolved. The CDR3 totals 11 residues. In germline, CDR1 is SNHLY, CDR2 FYNNEI. Trimming cost V 6 bases and J 3 bases, with 5 bases left between them.

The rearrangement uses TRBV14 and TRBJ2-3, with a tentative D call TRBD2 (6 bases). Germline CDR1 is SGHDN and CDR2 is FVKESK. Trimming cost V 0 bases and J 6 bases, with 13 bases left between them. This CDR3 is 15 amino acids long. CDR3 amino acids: CASSQEGGPGDTQYF. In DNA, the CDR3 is TGTGCCAGCAGCCAAGAAGGAGGGCCCGGGGATACGCAGTATTTT.

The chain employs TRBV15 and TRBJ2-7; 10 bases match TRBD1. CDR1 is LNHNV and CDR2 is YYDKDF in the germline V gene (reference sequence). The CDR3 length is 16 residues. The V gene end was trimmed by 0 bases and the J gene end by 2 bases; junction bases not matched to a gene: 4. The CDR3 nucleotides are TGTGCCACCAGCAGAGATCGGACAGGGGGGCCCTACGAGCAGTACTTC. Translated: CATSRDRTGGPYEQYF.

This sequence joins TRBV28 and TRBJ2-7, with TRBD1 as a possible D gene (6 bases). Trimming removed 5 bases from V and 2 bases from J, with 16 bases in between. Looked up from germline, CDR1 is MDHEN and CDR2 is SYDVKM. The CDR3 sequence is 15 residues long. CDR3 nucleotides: TGTGCCAGCAGTCCCCGTGGGACAAGCACCTACGAGCAGTACTTC. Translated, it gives CASSPRGTSTYEQYF.

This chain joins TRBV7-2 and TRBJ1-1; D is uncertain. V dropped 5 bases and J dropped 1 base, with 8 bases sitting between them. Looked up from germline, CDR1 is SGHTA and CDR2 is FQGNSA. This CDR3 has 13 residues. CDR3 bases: TGTGCCAGCAGCATATACAGGAACACTGAAGCTTTCTTT. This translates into CASSIYRNTEAFF.

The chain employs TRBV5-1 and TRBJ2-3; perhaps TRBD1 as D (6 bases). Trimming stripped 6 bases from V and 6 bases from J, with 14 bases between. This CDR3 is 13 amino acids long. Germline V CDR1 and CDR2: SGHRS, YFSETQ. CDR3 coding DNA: TGCGCCAGCACCACAGGGTTGGCCGATACGCAGTATTTT. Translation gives CASTTGLADTQYF.

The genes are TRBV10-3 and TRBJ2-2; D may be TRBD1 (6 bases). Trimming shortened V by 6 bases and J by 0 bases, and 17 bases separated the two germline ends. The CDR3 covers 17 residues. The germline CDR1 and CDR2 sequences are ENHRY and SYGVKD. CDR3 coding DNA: TGTGCCATCAGCCTAAGAGGGGGACGCTCGAACACCGGGGAGCTGTTTTTT. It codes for CAISLRGGRSNTGELFF.

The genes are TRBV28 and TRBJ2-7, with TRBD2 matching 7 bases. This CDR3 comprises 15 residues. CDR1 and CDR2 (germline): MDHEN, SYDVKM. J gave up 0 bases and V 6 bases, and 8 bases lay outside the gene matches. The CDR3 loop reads CASRLLGGSSYEQYF. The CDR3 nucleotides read TGTGCCAGCAGGCTACTGGGCGGGAGCTCCTACGAGCAGTACTTC.

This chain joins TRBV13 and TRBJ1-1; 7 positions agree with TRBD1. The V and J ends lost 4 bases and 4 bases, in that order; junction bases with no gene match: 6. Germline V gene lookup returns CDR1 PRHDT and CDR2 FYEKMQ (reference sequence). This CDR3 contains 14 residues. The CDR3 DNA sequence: TGTGCCAGCAGCTCCCCGGGACAGTTCACTGAAGCTTTCTTT. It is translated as CASSSPGQFTEAFF.

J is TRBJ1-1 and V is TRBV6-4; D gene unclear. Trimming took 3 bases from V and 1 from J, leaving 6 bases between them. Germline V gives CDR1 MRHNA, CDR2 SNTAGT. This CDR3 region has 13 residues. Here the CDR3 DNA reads TGTGCCAGCAGTGAGTCAGAGAACACTGAAGCTTTCTTT. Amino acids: CASSESENTEAFF.

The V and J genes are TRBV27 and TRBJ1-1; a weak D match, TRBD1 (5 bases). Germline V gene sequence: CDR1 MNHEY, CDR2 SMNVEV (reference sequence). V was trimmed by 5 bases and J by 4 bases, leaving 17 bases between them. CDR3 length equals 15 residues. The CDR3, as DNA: TGTGCCAGCAGTAAATCGTCAACCGGGGGCACTGAAGCTTTCTTT. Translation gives CASSKSSTGGTEAFF.

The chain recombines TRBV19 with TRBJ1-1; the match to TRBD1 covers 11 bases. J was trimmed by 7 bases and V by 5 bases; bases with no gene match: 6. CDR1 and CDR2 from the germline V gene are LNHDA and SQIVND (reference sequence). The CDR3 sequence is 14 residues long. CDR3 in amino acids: CASSFGDRGDEAFF. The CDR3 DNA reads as TGTGCCAGTAGTTTTGGGGACAGGGGGGATGAAGCTTTCTTT.

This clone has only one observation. CDR3 residues: CASSRTGTYGYTF. CDR3 DNA: TGTGCCAGCAGCCGGACAGGGACATATGGCTACACCTTC. V usage is TRBV5-4 and J usage is TRBJ1-2; 8 positions agree with TRBD1. From germline, CDR1 is SGHNT and CDR2 YYREEE (reference sequence). With V trimmed by 4 bases and J by 5 bases, 4 bases remained unmatched. The CDR3 loop spans 13 amino acids.

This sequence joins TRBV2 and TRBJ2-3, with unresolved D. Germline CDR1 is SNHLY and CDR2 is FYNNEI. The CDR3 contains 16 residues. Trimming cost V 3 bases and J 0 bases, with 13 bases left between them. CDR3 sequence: CASSDKRGSSTDTQYF. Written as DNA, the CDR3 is TGTGCCAGCAGTGACAAGCGAGGTTCGAGCACAGATACGCAGTATTTT.

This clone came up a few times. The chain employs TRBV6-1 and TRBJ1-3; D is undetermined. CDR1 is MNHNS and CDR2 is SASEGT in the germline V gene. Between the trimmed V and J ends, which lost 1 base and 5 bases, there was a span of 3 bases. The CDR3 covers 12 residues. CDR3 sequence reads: CASSEGRNTIYF. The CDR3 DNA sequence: TGTGCCAGCAGTGAAGGGCGAAACACCATATATTTT.

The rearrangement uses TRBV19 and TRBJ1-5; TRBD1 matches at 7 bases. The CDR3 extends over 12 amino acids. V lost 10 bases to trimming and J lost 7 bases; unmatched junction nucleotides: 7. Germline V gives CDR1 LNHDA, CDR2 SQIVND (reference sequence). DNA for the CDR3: TGTGCCACCTCGGACAGGTACCAGCCCCAGCATTTT. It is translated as CATSDRYQPQHF.

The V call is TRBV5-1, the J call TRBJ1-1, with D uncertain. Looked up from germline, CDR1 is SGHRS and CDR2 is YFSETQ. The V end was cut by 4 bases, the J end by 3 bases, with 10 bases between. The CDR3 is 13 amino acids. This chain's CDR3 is CASSVTTDTEAFF. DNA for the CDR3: TGCGCCAGCAGCGTAACCACGGACACTGAAGCTTTCTTT.

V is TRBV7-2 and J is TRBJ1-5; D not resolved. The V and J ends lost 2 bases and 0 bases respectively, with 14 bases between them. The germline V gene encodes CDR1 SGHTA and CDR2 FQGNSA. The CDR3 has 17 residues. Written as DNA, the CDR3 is TGTGCCAGCAGCTTAACAGTCTTACCTAATAGCAATCAGCCCCAGCATTTT. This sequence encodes CASSLTVLPNSNQPQHF.